These 28 T cell receptor beta chains share one sample of origin, sequenced in a study of shared clonotypes between healthy human individuals (dated by TCRdb to the early 2020s). Libraries were made using the immunoSEQ multiplex PCR assay. Imported from immuneACCESS, the table was reduced by TCRdb to in-frame sequences with V and J called. These copies leave out some clones; in studies compared against another copy, an unresolved V gene accounts for under half, and the cause of the remainder is not known. For this sample there are about 1.5 million clones; over 95% appear just once. The top ten clonotypes cover over 1% of the sample. The sample taken for sequencing was naive CD4+ T cells sorted from blood. The cell subset or site label on this specimen signifies: CD45RA+ positively selected. These receptors came from a man younger than 40 in good health.

The genes are TRBV6-1 and TRBJ1-5, with 7 bases identical to TRBD1. The CDR3 is made up of 16 amino acids. V was pared by 3 bases and J by 3 bases, with 8 bases of the junction left unmatched. Germline V gene data show CDR1 as MNHNS and CDR2 as SASEGT. The CDR3 nucleotides read TGTGCCAGCAGTGACTTCACAGGGGTTAACAATCAGCCCCAGCATTTT. Translated, it gives CASSDFTGVNNQPQHF.

This clone was counted a single time. The chain carries TRBV7-2 and TRBJ1-1; 8 positions match TRBD1. This CDR3 is built from 12 residues. Trimming at V came to 3 bases and at J to 8 bases, leaving 2 bases not matched to a gene. Per the germline V gene, CDR1 is SGHTA and CDR2 is FQGNSA. The CDR3 protein is CASSFQGAEAFF. CDR3 bases: TGTGCCAGCAGCTTTCAGGGGGCGGAAGCTTTCTTT.

The chain carries TRBV7-2 and TRBJ1-5; no clear D gene. V lost 3 bases and J 4 bases, leaving 13 bases between the germline ends. CDR3 length: 15 amino acids. Germline CDR1 is SGHTA and CDR2 is FQGNSA. In DNA form, the CDR3 reads TGTGCCAGCAGCTTTAGCTCCAACGGGAATCAGCCCCAGCATTTT. It translates to CASSFSSNGNQPQHF.

This rearrangement joins TRBV29-1 to TRBJ1-3, with D uncertain. Per germline, CDR1 SQVTM and CDR2 ANQGSEA. This CDR3 region has 13 residues. V shed 4 bases and J shed 2 bases, with 9 bases lying between them. The CDR3 protein is CSVGPGTGNTIYF. In DNA form, the CDR3 reads TGCAGCGTTGGCCCGGGCACTGGAAACACCATATATTTT. Full variable domain (missing parts from reference TRBV29-1 and TRBJ1-3): SAVISQKPSRDICQRGTSLTIQCQVDSQVTMMFWYRQQPGQSLTLIATANQGSEATYESGFVIDKFPISRPNLTFSTLTVSNMSPEDSSIYLCSVGPGTGNTIYFGEGSWLTVV.

This clone was seen just once. The genes are TRBV5-4 and TRBJ2-5, with D perhaps matching TRBD1 (8 bases). CDR1 is SGHNT and CDR2 is YYREEE in the germline V gene (reference sequence). V lost 2 bases to trimming and J lost 2 bases, with 19 bases between them. The length of the CDR3 is 17 residues. The CDR3 DNA is TGTGCCAGCAGCTTAGCGGGACTACAGGGGGGGCAAGAGACCCAGTACTTC. This sequence encodes CASSLAGLQGGQETQYF.

The V call is TRBV19, the J call TRBJ2-7; 10 nucleotides line up with TRBD1. There are 14 residues in the CDR3. V dropped 4 bases and J dropped 6; count of bases not matched to a gene: 6. Germline lookup yields CDR1 LNHDA and CDR2 SQIVND (reference sequence). The DNA for the CDR3 is TGTGCCAGTAGTAGAGAGGACAGGGGGGGCGAGCAGTACTTC. Translating gives CASSREDRGGEQYF. The full variable domain, with the rest looked up from reference TRBV19 and TRBJ2-7, is DGGITQSPKYLFRKEGQNVTLSCEQNLNHDAMYWYRQDPGQGLRLIYYSQIVNDFQKGDIAEGYSVSREKKESFPLTVTSAQKNPTAFYLCASSREDRGGEQYFGPGTRLTVT.

This clone was picked up one time. This sample also contains other DNA sequences that code for the same CDR3. The chain combines TRBV5-1 with TRBJ2-1; 7 bases match TRBD1. The CDR3 length is 13 residues. After removal of 4 bases from V and 3 bases from J, the junction contained 1 base not matched to a gene. CDR1 is SGHRS and CDR2 is YFSETQ in the germline V gene. Here the CDR3 reads CASSRDSYNEQFF. CDR3 DNA sequence: TGCGCCAGCAGCAGGGACAGCTACAATGAGCAGTTCTTC.

Comment on this clone: In the same sample, other DNA sequences code for this CDR3. The chain recombines TRBV5-1 with TRBJ2-5, with 7 bases identical to TRBD1. Germline V gives CDR1 SGHRS, CDR2 YFSETQ. CDR3 length: 15 amino acids. The trim removed 4 bases at V and 3 bases at J, leaving 9 bases unmatched. This CDR3 is CASSLAGTEEETQYF. CDR3 DNA: TGCGCCAGCAGCCTGGCCGGGACAGAGGAAGAGACCCAGTACTTC.

The J gene is TRBJ1-1, the V gene TRBV2; D uncertain. The CDR3 has 13 residues. V gave up 6 bases and J gave up 1 base, with 9 bases separating them. Germline CDR1 reads SNHLY; CDR2 reads FYNNEI. CDR3 in DNA: TGTGCCAGCAGGAAAGAAACGAACACTGAAGCTTTCTTT. Its protein is CASRKETNTEAFF. Supplemented by reference TRBV2 and TRBJ1-1, the full variable domain reads EPEVTQTPSHQVTQMGQEVILRCVPISNHLYFYWYRQILGQKVEFLVSFYNNEISEKSEIFDDQFSVERPDGSNFTLKIRSTKLEDSAMYFCASRKETNTEAFFGQGTRLTVV.

The chain employs TRBV16 and TRBJ2-2, with 8 bases that match TRBD1. Germline V gene sequence: CDR1 KGHSY, CDR2 FQNENV. Losses at the gene ends were 1 base for V and 0 bases for J; bases not matched to a gene: 10. The length of the CDR3 is 19 residues. The CDR3 loop is CASSQYFQGAAANTGELFF. For the CDR3, the DNA is TGTGCCAGCAGCCAATACTTTCAGGGGGCGGCGGCGAACACCGGGGAGCTGTTTTTT.

This chain links TRBV30 with TRBJ2-1; no reliable D call. Germline V gene sequence: CDR1 GTSNPN, CDR2 SVGIG (reference sequence). This CDR3 is 9 amino acids long. V was trimmed by 5 bases and J by 15 bases, leaving 11 bases between them. CDR3 amino acids: CAWGTPPFF. CDR3 bases: TGTGCCTGGGGCACCCCCCCGTTCTTC.

The genes are TRBV5-6 and TRBJ2-5, with 12 bases aligning to TRBD1. This CDR3 has 16 residues. Germline values: CDR1 SGHDT, CDR2 YYEEEE. The V and J ends lost 0 bases and 5 bases, in that order; junction bases with no gene match: 5. The CDR3, as DNA: TGTGCCAGCAGCTTGGGGGGACAGGGGGCAGATGAGACCCAGTACTTC. It yields the protein CASSLGGQGADETQYF.

About this clone: Other DNA sequences in the sample encode the same CDR3. This chain connects TRBV5-1 to TRBJ2-3; D is undetermined. Germline CDR1 SGHRS, CDR2 YFSETQ. Trimming left V 2 bases short and J 5 bases short, with 6 bases between. The CDR3 consists of 12 residues. CDR3 in DNA: TGCGCCAGCAGCTTCAAGCTAGATACGCAGTATTTT. It translates to CASSFKLDTQYF.

This chain links TRBV5-1 with TRBJ1-5; D perhaps matches TRBD1 (6 bases). This CDR3 spans 15 amino acids. Per the germline V gene, CDR1 is SGHRS and CDR2 is YFSETQ. Trimming took off 4 bases at V and 0 bases at J, with 11 bases between the two ends. The DNA of the CDR3 is TGCGCCAGCAGCCAGACAGGCATTAGCAATCAGCCCCAGCATTTT. This gives the protein CASSQTGISNQPQHF.

The chain links TRBV28 to TRBJ1-5, with 8 positions matching TRBD1. Trimming at V came to 6 bases and at J to 3 bases, leaving 7 bases not matched to a gene. Germline lookup yields CDR1 MDHEN and CDR2 SYDVKM. CDR3 size: 15 residues. Here the CDR3 DNA reads TGTGCCAGCAGGCTACGACAGGGGCCCAATCAGCCCCAGCATTTT. This codes for CASRLRQGPNQPQHF.

The chain uses TRBV6-5 and TRBJ2-2, with D possibly TRBD1 on 6 matching bases. This CDR3 is built from 15 residues. Germline V lookup: CDR1 MNHEY, CDR2 SVGAGI. V was cut by 4 bases and J by 4 bases, with 13 bases left in between. The chain's CDR3 is CASSFRTDTTGELFF. Written as DNA, the CDR3 is TGTGCCAGCAGTTTTAGGACAGACACCACCGGGGAGCTGTTTTTT.

V usage is TRBV5-6 and J usage is TRBJ2-5, with 12 nucleotides matching TRBD2. Germline V gene lookup returns CDR1 SGHDT and CDR2 YYEEEE. V lost 0 bases, J lost 5 bases, and 8 bases stayed unmatched. The length of the CDR3 is 17 residues. CDR3 sequence: CASSLDPSGRAGETQYF. The DNA of the CDR3 is TGTGCCAGCAGCTTGGACCCTAGCGGGAGGGCCGGTGAGACCCAGTACTTC. The full variable domain, in which reference TRBV5-6 and TRBJ2-5 provide the parts outside the CDR3, is DAGVTQSPTHLIKTRGQQVTLRCSPKSGHDTVSWYQQALGQGPQFIFQYYEEEERQRGNFPDRFSGHQFPNYSSELNVNALLLGDSALYLCASSLDPSGRAGETQYFGPGTRLLVL.

This chain links TRBV5-1 with TRBJ2-3; weak D call: TRBD2 (6 bases). This CDR3 is built from 14 residues. Trimming took 7 bases from V and 3 from J, leaving 15 bases between them. CDR1 is SGHRS, CDR2 YFSETQ, per germline. CDR3 DNA sequence: TGCGCCAGCGGAGGGTACGCAGGGACAGATACGCAGTATTTT. Residues: CASGGYAGTDTQYF. The full variable domain, with the rest looked up from reference TRBV5-1 and TRBJ2-3, is KAGVTQTPRYLIKTRGQQVTLSCSPISGHRSVSWYQQTPGQGLQFLFEYFSETQRNKGNFPGRFSGRQFSNSRSEMNVSTLELGDSALYLCASGGYAGTDTQYFGPGTRLTVL.

This rearrangement joins TRBV28 to TRBJ1-2, with D perhaps matching TRBD1 (6 bases). From germline, CDR1 is MDHEN and CDR2 SYDVKM. Trimming pared 5 bases from V and 7 bases from J, leaving 26 bases between. The CDR3 runs 17 residues. The CDR3 reads CASSHYRDNRGVGGYTF. In DNA form, the CDR3 reads TGTGCCAGCAGTCACTATCGGGACAATCGGGGGGTGGGTGGCTACACCTTC.

This chain connects TRBV9 to TRBJ1-2, with TRBD1 identical over 8 bases. After removal of 2 bases from V and 4 bases from J, the junction contained 13 bases not matched to a gene. Germline CDR1 and CDR2: SGDLS and YYNGEE. The CDR3 extends over 17 amino acids. The CDR3 loop reads CASSVTTGTGSPYGYTF. The CDR3 coding sequence is TGTGCCAGCAGCGTTACGACCGGGACAGGCTCCCCCTATGGCTACACCTTC. The whole variable domain, remainder taken from reference TRBV9 and TRBJ1-2, is DSGVTQTPKHLITATGQRVTLRCSPRSGDLSVYWYQQSLDQGLQFLIQYYNGEERAKGNILERFSAQQFPDLHSELNLSSLELGDSALYFCASSVTTGTGSPYGYTFGSGTRLTVV.

In this sample, this clone turned up once. This chain links TRBV9 with TRBJ2-3; 10 bases match TRBD2. Germline trimming cut 0 bases from V and 9 bases from J; bases unmatched to any gene: 7. Germline V gene data show CDR1 as SGDLS and CDR2 as YYNGEE. The CDR3 has 15 amino acids. CDR3 protein: CASSVDSGTSETQYF. CDR3 DNA: TGTGCCAGCAGCGTAGATTCCGGGACTAGCGAAACGCAGTATTTT.

The chain carries TRBV7-9 and TRBJ1-3; D possibly corresponds to TRBD1 (6 bases). Trimming stripped 6 bases from V and 2 bases from J, with 17 bases between. Germline V CDR1 and CDR2: SEHNR, FQNEAQ (reference sequence). The CDR3 contains 16 residues. The CDR3 loop is CASSPLRGGPGNTIYF. CDR3 coding DNA: TGTGCCAGCAGTCCGTTGAGGGGGGGCCCTGGAAACACCATATATTTT.

The chain employs TRBV6-4 and TRBJ2-2, with TRBD2 matching 8 bases. The V gene end was trimmed by 0 bases and the J gene end by 7 bases; junction bases not matched to a gene: 13. Per germline, CDR1 MRHNA and CDR2 SNTAGT. The CDR3 is 18 residues long. CDR3 sequence: CASSDSRGGLASGGELFF. The CDR3 DNA is TGTGCCAGCAGTGACTCCAGAGGCGGACTAGCCTCGGGCGGGGAGCTGTTTTTT.

The V gene is TRBV27, the J gene TRBJ2-7, with TRBD2 matching 7 bases. Germline CDR1 MNHEY, CDR2 SMNVEV (reference sequence). The CDR3 sequence is 12 residues long. With 5 bases clipped from V and 12 bases from J, the junction kept 10 bases outside the gene matches. Written as DNA, the CDR3 is TGTGCCAGCAGTAGGACCGGGACTATCATGTACTTC. Translating gives CASSRTGTIMYF.

The chain recombines TRBV5-4 with TRBJ2-3; 9 positions agree with TRBD2. In germline, CDR1 is SGHNT, CDR2 YYREEE (reference sequence). There are 18 residues in the CDR3. Trimming cost V 4 bases and J 9 bases; bases outside gene matches: 21. CDR3 sequence reads: CASSLGGRGRAGEGTQYF. CDR3 coding DNA: TGTGCCAGCAGCCTGGGTGGGCGCGGGAGGGCCGGCGAGGGCACGCAGTATTTT.

V and J are TRBV5-4 and TRBJ2-7; 10 bases are shared with TRBD2. This CDR3 region has 18 residues. V lost 4 bases, J lost 0 bases, and 13 bases stayed unmatched. Germline CDR1 reads SGHNT; CDR2 reads YYREEE (reference sequence). CDR3: CASSGRELAGRSSYEQYF. DNA of the CDR3: TGTGCCAGCAGCGGGAGGGAACTAGCGGGAAGAAGCTCCTACGAGCAGTACTTC.

The chain joins TRBV28 to TRBJ2-1; possible D gene TRBD2, 6 bases. The CDR3 consists of 14 residues. The germline V gene encodes CDR1 MDHEN and CDR2 SYDVKM. The V end lost 7 bases, the J end lost 5 bases, and 15 bases lay between the germline ends. The CDR3: CASTWGDVNNEQFF. The CDR3 DNA reads TGTGCCAGCACTTGGGGGGACGTGAACAATGAGCAGTTCTTC.

The chain combines TRBV10-3 with TRBJ2-2; TRBD1 or TRBD2 may be the D gene (5 bases each). The length of the CDR3 is 11 residues. CDR1 ENHRY and CDR2 SYGVKD come from the germline V gene. Trimming pared 6 bases from V and 6 bases from J, leaving 5 bases between. CDR3 sequence reads: CAIRGPGELFF. DNA for the CDR3: TGTGCCATCAGGGGACCCGGGGAGCTGTTTTTT.